Presented here are 7 T cell receptor beta chains from one specimen sequenced in a study of cytomegalovirus exposure and HLA in healthy donors. The PCR had 60 Vbeta and 13 Jbeta primers. Repertoires were generated with immunoSEQ multiplex PCR, while TCRdb's copy carries only in-frame clones and drops some. The repertoire holds 100,000 to 150,000 clones, with 70% to 80% as singletons. Sequenced: PBMCs. These TCRs come from a woman aged 50 to 60 in good health and CMV-seropositive.

This clone was picked up a small number of times. A read error may account for a junction end that differs from germline. This rearrangement joins TRBV7-9 to TRBJ2-7; 10 positions agree with TRBD1. Per germline, CDR1 SEHNR and CDR2 FQNEAQ (reference sequence). The CDR3 is 16 amino acids. The chain's CDR3 is CSSSLDPGQGHYEQYF. In nucleotides, the CDR3 is TGTTCCAGCAGCTTAGATCCGGGACAGGGGCACTACGAGCAGTACTTC.

Note on this clone: Other DNA sequences in this specimen translate into the identical CDR3. The J gene is TRBJ1-5, the V gene TRBV19; no definite D call. This CDR3 has 13 residues. Trimming stripped 3 bases from V and 4 bases from J, with 7 bases between. The germline V gene encodes CDR1 LNHDA and CDR2 SQIVND (reference sequence). CDR3 bases: TGTGCCAGTAGTATCACCAGAAATCAGCCCCAGCATTTT. Its translation is CASSITRNQPQHF.

This chain uses TRBV7-3 with TRBJ2-1, with 12 bases aligning to TRBD2. The V segment lost 5 bases and the J segment 4 bases; nucleotides outside the gene matches: 3. CDR1 and CDR2 (germline): SGHTA, FQGTGA. The CDR3 totals 15 residues. CDR3: CASSTSGRNYNEQFF. CDR3 in DNA: TGTGCCAGCAGCACTAGCGGGAGGAATTACAATGAGCAGTTCTTC.

The chain employs TRBV7-3 and TRBJ2-3, with D tentatively TRBD1 (6 bases). Trimming removed 5 bases at V and 2 bases at J, with 11 bases between. The CDR3 consists of 14 residues. The germline CDR1 and CDR2 sequences are SGHTA and FQGTGA. Here the CDR3 reads CASSLQGTTDTQYF. CDR3 DNA sequence: TGTGCCAGCAGCCTCCAGGGGACCACAGATACGCAGTATTTT.

V gene TRBV2 combines with J gene TRBJ2-1, with D maybe TRBD2 (5 bases). Germline loops: CDR1 SNHLY, CDR2 FYNNEI. Trimming stripped 9 bases from V and 8 bases from J, with 11 bases between. The CDR3 spans 11 residues. The CDR3 loop is CASRPADEQFF. For the CDR3, the DNA is TGTGCCAGTCGTCCAGCGGATGAGCAGTTCTTC.

In its sample, this clone was seen a few times. V gene TRBV11-3 combines with J gene TRBJ2-1; 9 bases are shared with TRBD1. Trimming removed 7 bases from V and 7 bases from J; junction bases left unmatched: 14. The CDR3 is 16 amino acids. Germline values: CDR1 SGHNT, CDR2 YENEEA. The CDR3 region is CASTQSRDRVKNEQFF. The DNA for the CDR3 is TGTGCCAGCACCCAGTCGCGGGACAGGGTAAAAAATGAGCAGTTCTTC.

V usage is TRBV5-1 and J usage is TRBJ2-1; 9 bases are a match to TRBD1. Trimming took 4 bases from V and 8 from J; bases not matched to a gene: 7. Per germline, CDR1 SGHRS and CDR2 YFSETQ. The CDR3 spans 14 residues. Here the CDR3 DNA reads TGCGCCAGCAGCATACCACGGGACAGGGATGAGCAGTTCTTC. Protein sequence: CASSIPRDRDEQFF.